This TCR beta chain was observed in a study of identifying expanded T cells in peripheral blood. Overall study results and limits: Two-week clone count variance significantly increased as total template count grew.

Germline CDR1 reads SGHVS; CDR2 reads FQNEAQ. The V gene lost 1 base and the J gene lost 1 base, with 5 bases spanning the gap. The CDR3 is 13 amino acids. The table lists this clone with a count of one. No antigen is known for it. Assay used: immunoSEQ multiplex PCR; TCRdb lists only in-frame clones, some missing. Seen here are 55,000 to 80,000 clones, approximately 83% observed once, and the top ten hold 15% to 20%. The genes are TRBV7-8 and TRBJ2-7; D is uncertain. The clonotype was recovered from a person between 18 and 69 years old in good health. Sequencing used blood. CDR3 residues: CASSLGRSYEQYV. CDR3 DNA: TGTGCCAGCAGCTTAGGCCGATCCTACGAGCAGTACGTC.